Detailed here is one T cell receptor beta chain. A minimum of 6 micrograms of total RNA was extracted per sample. The data were obtained in a study of blood T cells in healthy people across ages. V lost 2 bases and J lost 9; bases outside the gene matches: 8. Germline V lookup: CDR1 SGHTA, CDR2 FQGTGA. The CDR3 consists of 16 residues. Alongside a J-beta primer mix, a sample-barcoded 5' primer served in a second PCR lasting about 7 to 12 cycles. TCRdb re-analysed the 5' RACE reads in MiXCR, keeping a single row per CDR3 protein. This sample has about 650,000 distinct CDR3 sequences, with 32% found just once.

Sequenced sample: blood. This TCR came from a woman of 80 years or more in good health. The V and J genes are TRBV7-3 and TRBJ2-1; 12 positions agree with TRBD2. The chain's CDR3 is CASSLLAGGSPGEQFF. CDR3 DNA sequence: TGTGCCAGCAGCTTACTAGCGGGGGGGTCCCCAGGTGAGCAGTTCTTC. Full variable domain (missing parts from reference TRBV7-3 and TRBJ2-1): GAGVSQTPSNKVTEKGKYVELRCDPISGHTALYWYRQSLGQGPEFLIYFQGTGAADDSGLPNDRFFAVRPEGSVSTLKIQRTERGDSAVYLCASSLLAGGSPGEQFFGPGTRLTVL.